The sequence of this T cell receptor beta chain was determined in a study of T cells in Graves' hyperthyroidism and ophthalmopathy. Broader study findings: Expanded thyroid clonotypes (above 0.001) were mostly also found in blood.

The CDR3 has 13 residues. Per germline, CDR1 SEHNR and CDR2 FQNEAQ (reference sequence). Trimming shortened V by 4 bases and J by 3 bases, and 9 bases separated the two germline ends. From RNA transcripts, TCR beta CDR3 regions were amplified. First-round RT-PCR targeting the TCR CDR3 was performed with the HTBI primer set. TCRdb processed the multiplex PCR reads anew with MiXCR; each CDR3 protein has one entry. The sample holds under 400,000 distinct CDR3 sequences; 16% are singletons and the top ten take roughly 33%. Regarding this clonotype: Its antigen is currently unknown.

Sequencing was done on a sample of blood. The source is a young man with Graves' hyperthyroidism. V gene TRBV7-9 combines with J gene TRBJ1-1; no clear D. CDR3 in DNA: TGTGCCAGCAGCTCTCCAGCGGACACTGAAGCTTTCTTT. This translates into CASSSPADTEAFF.